A selection of T cell receptor beta chains follows, all from one sample in a study of blood T cells in healthy people across ages. TCRdb independently ran MiXCR on the 5' RACE reads; one entry per CDR3 protein. The profile shows around 2 million distinct CDR3 sequences, around 40% of them singletons. The material sequenced was blood. Receptor source: a human donor in good health. Each CDR3 is given without its conserved first and last residue.

v_gene | CDR3aa
TRBV20-1 | SARRDSQYSPLH
TRBV7-2 | ASSRQGAGETQY
TRBV29-1 | SDRQAETQY
TRBV5-6 | ASSETGRENYGYT
TRBV29-1 | SFYPRGAYNEQF
TRBV27 | ASSLWINSPLH
TRBV6-5 | ATRPLTGGLSGANVLT
TRBV5-1 | ASSSKAGTDTQY
TRBV12-3/TRBV12-4 | ASSRARGNYGYT
TRBV5-5 | ASRAGTGGAGNTIY
TRBV20-1 | SASGTGGFPSNQPQH
TRBV11-2 | ASSLWTNSHEQY
TRBV7-2 | ASSLIGRGGRGEQF
TRBV28 | ASSPRSRPSGANVLT
TRBV5-1 | ASSLGPSAKTIQY
TRBV3-1 | ASSQGGRTPLH
TRBV12-3/TRBV12-4 | ASSLQGAREETQY
TRBV7-9 | ASSRDSGGTDTQY
TRBV6-5 | ASSLQGTATNEKLF
TRBV6-2/TRBV6-3 | ASSYSGLGAADEQF
TRBV12-3/TRBV12-4 | ASSFFLAGRPDEQY
TRBV7-6 | ASSLGVGPPPYGYT
TRBV6-5 | ASTMGTASYEQY
TRBV13 | ASSSGGGLYSEQF
TRBV6-2/TRBV6-3 | ASRPGLAGREQY
TRBV7-2 | ASSPQKGVSYEQY
TRBV27 | ASSLIGGLQETQY
TRBV20-1 | SALTSGGPQETQY
TRBV5-1 | ASSLGQGGIGEQF
TRBV6-2/TRBV6-3 | ASSSQSRGFTDTQY
TRBV20-1 | SAKAVAGGYGYT
TRBV6-2/TRBV6-3 | ASSYRWTTYEQY
TRBV5-6 | ASSLGGTLDQPQH
TRBV7-2 | ASSRDRGNYEQY
TRBV29-1 | SVVGDNQPQH
TRBV4-3 | ASSQDRNRGAF
TRBV12-3/TRBV12-4 | ASSALLSQETQY
TRBV20-1 | SARDRRGAGVNEQF
TRBV20-1 | SADLAGAETQY
TRBV12-3/TRBV12-4 | ASTKDSSNEQF
TRBV28 | ASSLGGTISGQY
TRBV13 | ASSGRGGGTDTQY
TRBV20-1 | SARAPFTPSSTDTQY
TRBV9 | ASSTWTGGGYT
TRBV10-3 | AISVSDSNQPQH
TRBV29-1 | SAVGGPGANVLT
TRBV7-6 | ASKGSGPDGYT
TRBV12-3/TRBV12-4 | ASSPGSYSNQPQH
TRBV15 | ATSTVTINYGYT